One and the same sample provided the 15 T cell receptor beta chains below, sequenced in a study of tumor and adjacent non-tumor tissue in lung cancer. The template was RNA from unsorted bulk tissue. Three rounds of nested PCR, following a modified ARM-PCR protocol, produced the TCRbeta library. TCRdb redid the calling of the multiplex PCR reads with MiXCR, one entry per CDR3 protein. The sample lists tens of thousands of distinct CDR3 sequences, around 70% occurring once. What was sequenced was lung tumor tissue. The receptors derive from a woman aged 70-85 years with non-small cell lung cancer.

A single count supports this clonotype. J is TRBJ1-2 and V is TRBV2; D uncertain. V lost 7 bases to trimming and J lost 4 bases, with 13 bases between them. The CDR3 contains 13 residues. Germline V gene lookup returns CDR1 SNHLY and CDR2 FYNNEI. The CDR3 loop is CASNYESGYGYTF. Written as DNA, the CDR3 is TGTGCCAGCAACTATGAGAGCGGCTATGGCTACACCTTC.

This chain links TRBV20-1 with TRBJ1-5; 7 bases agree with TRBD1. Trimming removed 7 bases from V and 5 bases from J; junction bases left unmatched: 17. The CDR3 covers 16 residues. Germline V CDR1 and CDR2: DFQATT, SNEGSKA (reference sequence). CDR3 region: CSDIRLRDSLDQPQHF. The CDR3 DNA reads TGCAGTGACATTAGACTCCGGGACAGCCTTGATCAGCCCCAGCATTTT.

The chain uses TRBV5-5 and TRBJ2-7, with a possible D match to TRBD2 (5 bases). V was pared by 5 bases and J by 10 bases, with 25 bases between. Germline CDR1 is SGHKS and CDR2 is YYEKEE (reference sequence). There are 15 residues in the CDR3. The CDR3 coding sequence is TGTGCCAGCAGACCGGGAAAGGAGTTACTACGGGAACAGTACTTC. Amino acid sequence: CASRPGKELLREQYF.

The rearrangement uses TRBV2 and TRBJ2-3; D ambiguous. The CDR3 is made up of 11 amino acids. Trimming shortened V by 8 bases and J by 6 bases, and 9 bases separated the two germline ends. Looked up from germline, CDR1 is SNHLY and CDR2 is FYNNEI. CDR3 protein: CASSGIDTQYF. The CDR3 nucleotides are TGTGCCAGCTCAGGAATCGATACGCAGTATTTT.

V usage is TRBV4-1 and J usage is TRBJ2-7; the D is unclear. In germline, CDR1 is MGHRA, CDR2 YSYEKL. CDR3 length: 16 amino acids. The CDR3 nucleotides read TGCGTCAACAGCCAAGGTGGTCAGCTCACCTCCTACGAGCAGTACTTC. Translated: CVNSQGGQLTSYEQYF.

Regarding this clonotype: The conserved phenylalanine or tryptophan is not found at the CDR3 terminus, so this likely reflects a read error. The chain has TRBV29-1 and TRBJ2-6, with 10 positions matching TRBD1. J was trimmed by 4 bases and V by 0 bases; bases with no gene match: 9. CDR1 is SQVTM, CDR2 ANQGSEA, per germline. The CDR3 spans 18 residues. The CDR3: CSVEDVGQGISGANVLTY. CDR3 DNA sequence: TGCAGCGTTGAAGATGTGGGACAGGGGATATCAGGGGCCAACGTCCTGACTTAC.

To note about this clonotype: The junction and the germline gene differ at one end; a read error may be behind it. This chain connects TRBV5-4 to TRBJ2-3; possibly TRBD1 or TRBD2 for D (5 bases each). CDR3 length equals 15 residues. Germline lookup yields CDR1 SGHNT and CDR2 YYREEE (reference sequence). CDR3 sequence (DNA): TGTGCCAGCGGCGGACGGGGCAGGAGCACAGATACGCGGTATTTT. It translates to CASGGRGRSTDTRYF.

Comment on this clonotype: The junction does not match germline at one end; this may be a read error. The CDR3, as DNA: TGTGCCAGCAGCTTGCCGGGGCGGGAAACCTACGAGCACTACTTC. Its translation: CASSLPGRETYEHYF. This chain links TRBV5-1 with TRBJ2-7, with a weak D call TRBD2 (6 bases). The CDR3 runs 15 residues. Germline assignment: CDR1 SGHRS and CDR2 YFSETQ.

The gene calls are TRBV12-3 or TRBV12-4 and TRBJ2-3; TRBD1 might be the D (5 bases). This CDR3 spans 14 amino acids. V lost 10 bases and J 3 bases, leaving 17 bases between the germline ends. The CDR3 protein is CATAWTWATDTQYF. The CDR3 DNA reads TGTGCCACGGCCTGGACATGGGCGACAGATACGCAGTATTTT.

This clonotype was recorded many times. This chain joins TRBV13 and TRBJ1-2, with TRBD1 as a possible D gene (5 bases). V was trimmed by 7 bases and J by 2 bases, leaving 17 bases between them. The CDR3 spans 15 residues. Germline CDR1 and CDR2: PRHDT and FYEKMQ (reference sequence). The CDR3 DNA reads TGTGCCAGCACCAACGGGGCGATAGCAAACTATGGCTACACCTTC. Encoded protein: CASTNGAIANYGYTF.

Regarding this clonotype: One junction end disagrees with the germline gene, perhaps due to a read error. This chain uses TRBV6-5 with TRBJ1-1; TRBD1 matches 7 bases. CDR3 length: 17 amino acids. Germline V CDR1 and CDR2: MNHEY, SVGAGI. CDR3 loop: CASRLTTGERWNTEVFF. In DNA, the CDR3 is TGTGCCAGCAGGCTAACAACAGGGGAACGTTGGAACACTGAAGTTTTCTTT.

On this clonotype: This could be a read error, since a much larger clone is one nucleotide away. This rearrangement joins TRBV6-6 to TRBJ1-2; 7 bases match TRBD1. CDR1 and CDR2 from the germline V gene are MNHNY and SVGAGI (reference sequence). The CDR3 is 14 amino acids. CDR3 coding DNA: TGTACCAGCAGGGGGGGGGGAGACGGCTATGGCTACACCTTC. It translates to CTSRGGGDGYGYTF.

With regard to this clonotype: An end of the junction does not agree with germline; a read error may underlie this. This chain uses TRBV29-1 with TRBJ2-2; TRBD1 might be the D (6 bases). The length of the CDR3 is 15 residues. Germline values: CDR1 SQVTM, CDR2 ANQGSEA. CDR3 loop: CNVERGSARAGELFF. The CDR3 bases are TGCAACGTTGAAAGGGGGTCTGCTAGAGCAGGGGAGCTGTTTTTT.

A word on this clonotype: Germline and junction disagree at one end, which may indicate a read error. The CDR3 DNA is TGTGCCACCAGTGATCTGTCGATCAATCAGCCAGCATTT. Translation: CATSDLSINQPAF. The V gene is TRBV24-1, the J gene TRBJ1-5; D remains unclear. The germline V gene has CDR1 KGHDR and CDR2 SFDVKD. The CDR3 is 13 residues long.

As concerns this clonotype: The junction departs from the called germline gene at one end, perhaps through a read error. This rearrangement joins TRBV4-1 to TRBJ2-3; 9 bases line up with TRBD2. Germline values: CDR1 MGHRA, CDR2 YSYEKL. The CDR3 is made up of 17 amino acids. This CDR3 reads CASSQDRASGMVDTQFF. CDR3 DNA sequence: TGTGCCAGCAGCCAAGATAGGGCTAGCGGGATGGTAGATACGCAGTTTTTT.